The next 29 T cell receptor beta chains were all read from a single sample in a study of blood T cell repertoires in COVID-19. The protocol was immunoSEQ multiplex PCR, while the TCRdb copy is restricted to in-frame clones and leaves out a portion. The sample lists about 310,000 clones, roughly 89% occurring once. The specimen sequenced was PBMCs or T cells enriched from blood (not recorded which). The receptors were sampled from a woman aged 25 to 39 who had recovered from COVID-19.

DNA of the CDR3: TGTGCCAGCAGCAACAGGGACAGGGCGGTCGGGGAGCTGTTTTTT. Translation gives CASSNRDRAVGELFF. The rearrangement joins TRBV7-9 to TRBJ2-2; TRBD1 matches 9 bases. Germline loops: CDR1 SEHNR, CDR2 FQNEAQ (reference sequence). The CDR3 has 15 amino acids. The J segment lost 7 bases and the V segment lost 5 bases, leaving 8 bases of the junction unmatched.

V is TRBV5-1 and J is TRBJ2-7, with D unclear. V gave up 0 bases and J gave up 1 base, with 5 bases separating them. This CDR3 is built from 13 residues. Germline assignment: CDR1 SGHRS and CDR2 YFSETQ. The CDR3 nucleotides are TGCGCCAGCAGCTTGGTTACATCCTACGAGCAGTACTTC. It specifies CASSLVTSYEQYF.

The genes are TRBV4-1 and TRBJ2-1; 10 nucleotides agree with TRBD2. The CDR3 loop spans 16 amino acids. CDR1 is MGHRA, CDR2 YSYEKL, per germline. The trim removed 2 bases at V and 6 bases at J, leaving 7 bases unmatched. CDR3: CASSQNPSGSFNEQFF. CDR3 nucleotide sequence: TGCGCCAGCAGCCAAAACCCTAGCGGGAGTTTCAATGAGCAGTTCTTC.

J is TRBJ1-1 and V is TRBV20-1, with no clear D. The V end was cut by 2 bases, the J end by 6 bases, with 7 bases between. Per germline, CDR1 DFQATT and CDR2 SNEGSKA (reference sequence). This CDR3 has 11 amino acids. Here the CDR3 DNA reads TGCAGTGCTAGATTAACAGCTGAAGCTTTCTTT. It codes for CSARLTAEAFF.

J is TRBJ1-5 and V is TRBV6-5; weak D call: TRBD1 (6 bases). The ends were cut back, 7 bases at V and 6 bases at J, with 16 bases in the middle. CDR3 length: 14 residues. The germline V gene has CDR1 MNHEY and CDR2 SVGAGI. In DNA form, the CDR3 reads TGTGCCAGCACCCCACAGGGATCTGCTCAGCCCCAGCATTTT. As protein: CASTPQGSAQPQHF.

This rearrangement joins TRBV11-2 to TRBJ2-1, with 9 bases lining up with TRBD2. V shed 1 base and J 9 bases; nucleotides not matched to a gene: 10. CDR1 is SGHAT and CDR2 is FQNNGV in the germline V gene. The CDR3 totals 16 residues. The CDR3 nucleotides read TGTGCCAGCAGCTTAGCTCCCGCGGGGGGGGGAAGTGAGCAGTTCTTC. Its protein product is CASSLAPAGGGSEQFF.

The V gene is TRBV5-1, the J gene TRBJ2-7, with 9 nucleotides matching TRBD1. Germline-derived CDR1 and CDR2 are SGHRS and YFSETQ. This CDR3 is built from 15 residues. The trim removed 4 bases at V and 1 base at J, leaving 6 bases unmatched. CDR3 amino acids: CASSPDRGNSYEQYF. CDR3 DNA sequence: TGCGCCAGCAGCCCGGACAGGGGTAATTCCTACGAGCAGTACTTC.

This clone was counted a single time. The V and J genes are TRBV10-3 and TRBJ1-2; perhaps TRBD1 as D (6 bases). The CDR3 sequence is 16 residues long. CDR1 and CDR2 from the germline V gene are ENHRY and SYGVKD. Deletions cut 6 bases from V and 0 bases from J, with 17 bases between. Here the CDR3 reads CAISAPRRGSNYGYTF. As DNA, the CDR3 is TGTGCCATCAGCGCTCCCCGCAGGGGTTCTAACTATGGCTACACCTTC.

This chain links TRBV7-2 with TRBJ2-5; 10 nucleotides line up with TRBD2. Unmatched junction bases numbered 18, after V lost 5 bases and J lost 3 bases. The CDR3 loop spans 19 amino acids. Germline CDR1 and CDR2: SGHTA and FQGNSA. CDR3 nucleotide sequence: TGTGCCAGCAGCCCACGGAGGGCGCTAGCGGGAGATTTAGAAGAGACCCAGTACTTC. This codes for CASSPRRALAGDLEETQYF. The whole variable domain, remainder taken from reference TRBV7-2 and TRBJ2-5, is GAGVSQSPSNKVTEKGKDVELRCDPISGHTALYWYRQSLGQGLEFLIYFQGNSAPDKSGLPSDRFSAERTGGSVSTLTIQRTQQEDSAVYLCASSPRRALAGDLEETQYFGPGTRLLVL.

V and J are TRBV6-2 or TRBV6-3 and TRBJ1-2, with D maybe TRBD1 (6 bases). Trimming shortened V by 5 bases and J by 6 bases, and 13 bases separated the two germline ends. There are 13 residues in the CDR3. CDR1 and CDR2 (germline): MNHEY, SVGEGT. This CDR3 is CASSNRDNNGYTF. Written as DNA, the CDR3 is TGTGCCAGCAGTAACCGGGACAACAATGGCTACACCTTC.

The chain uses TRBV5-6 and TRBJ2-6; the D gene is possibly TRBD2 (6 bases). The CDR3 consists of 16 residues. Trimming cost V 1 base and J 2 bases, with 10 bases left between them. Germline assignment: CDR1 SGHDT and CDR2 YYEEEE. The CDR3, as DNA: TGTGCCAGCAGCTTGTTGGGGGGACCTGGGGCCAACGTCCTGACTTTC. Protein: CASSLLGGPGANVLTF. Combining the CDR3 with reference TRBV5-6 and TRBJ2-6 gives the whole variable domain DAGVTQSPTHLIKTRGQQVTLRCSPKSGHDTVSWYQQALGQGPQFIFQYYEEEERQRGNFPDRFSGHQFPNYSSELNVNALLLGDSALYLCASSLLGGPGANVLTFGAGSRLTVL.

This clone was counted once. The CDR3 region is CASSLVVDSNYEQYF. In nucleotides, the CDR3 is TGTGCCAGCAGCTTAGTCGTCGACAGCAACTACGAGCAGTACTTC. The V and J genes are TRBV11-2 and TRBJ2-7, with a possible D match to TRBD1 (5 bases). The CDR3 contains 15 residues. Trimming removed 1 base at V and 3 bases at J, with 13 bases between. Looked up from germline, CDR1 is SGHAT and CDR2 is FQNNGV.

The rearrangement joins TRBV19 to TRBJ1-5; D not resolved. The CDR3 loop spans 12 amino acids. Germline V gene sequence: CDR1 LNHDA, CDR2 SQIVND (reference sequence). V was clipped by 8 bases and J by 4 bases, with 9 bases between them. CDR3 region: CASVAFNQPQHF. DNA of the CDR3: TGTGCCAGTGTGGCTTTTAATCAGCCCCAGCATTTT.

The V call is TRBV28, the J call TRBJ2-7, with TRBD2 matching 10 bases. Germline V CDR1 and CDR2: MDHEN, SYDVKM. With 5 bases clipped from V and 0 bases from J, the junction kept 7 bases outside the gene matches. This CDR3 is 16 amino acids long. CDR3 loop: CASSPGLADSSYEQYF. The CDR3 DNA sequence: TGTGCCAGCAGTCCTGGACTAGCGGATAGCTCCTACGAGCAGTACTTC.

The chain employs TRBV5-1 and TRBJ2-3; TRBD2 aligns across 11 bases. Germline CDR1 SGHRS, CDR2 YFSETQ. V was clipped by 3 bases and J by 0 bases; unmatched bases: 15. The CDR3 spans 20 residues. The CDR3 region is CASSWGLAGGILLSTDTQYF. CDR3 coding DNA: TGCGCCAGCAGCTGGGGGCTAGCGGGAGGAATCCTCTTAAGCACAGATACGCAGTATTTT.

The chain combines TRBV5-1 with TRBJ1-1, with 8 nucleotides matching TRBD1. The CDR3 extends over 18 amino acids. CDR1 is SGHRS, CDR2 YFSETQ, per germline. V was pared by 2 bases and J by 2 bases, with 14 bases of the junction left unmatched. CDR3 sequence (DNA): TGCGCCAGCAGCTTTAACCCGGGACAGGCCTCTTCAAACACTGAAGCTTTCTTT. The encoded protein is CASSFNPGQASSNTEAFF.

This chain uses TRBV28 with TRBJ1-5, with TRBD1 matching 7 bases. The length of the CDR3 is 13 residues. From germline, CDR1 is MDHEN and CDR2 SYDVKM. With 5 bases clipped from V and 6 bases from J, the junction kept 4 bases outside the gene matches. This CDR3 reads CASSRQGSQPQHF. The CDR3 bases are TGTGCCAGCAGTCGACAGGGAAGTCAGCCCCAGCATTTT.

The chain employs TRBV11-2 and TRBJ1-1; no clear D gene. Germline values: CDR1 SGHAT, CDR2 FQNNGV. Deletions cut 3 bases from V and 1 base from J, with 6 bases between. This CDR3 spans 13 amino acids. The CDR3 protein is CASSFGENTEAFF. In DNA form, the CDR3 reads TGTGCCAGCAGCTTCGGGGAGAACACTGAAGCTTTCTTT.

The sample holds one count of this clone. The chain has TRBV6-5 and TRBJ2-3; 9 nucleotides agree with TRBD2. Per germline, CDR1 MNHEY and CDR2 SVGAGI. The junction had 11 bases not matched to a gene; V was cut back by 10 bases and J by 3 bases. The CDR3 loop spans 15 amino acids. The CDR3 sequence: CATFSGSFGTDTQYF. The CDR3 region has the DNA TGTGCCACCTTTAGCGGGAGTTTCGGTACAGATACGCAGTATTTT.

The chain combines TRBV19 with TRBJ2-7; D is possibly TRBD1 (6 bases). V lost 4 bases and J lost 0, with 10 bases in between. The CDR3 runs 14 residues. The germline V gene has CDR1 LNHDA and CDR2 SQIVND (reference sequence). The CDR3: CASSTQQGSYEQYF. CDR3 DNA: TGTGCCAGTAGTACCCAACAGGGCTCCTACGAGCAGTACTTC.

The CDR3 loop is CASSRQVVSNQPQHF. Here the CDR3 DNA reads TGTGCCAGCAGTCGACAGGTCGTAAGCAATCAGCCCCAGCATTTT. This chain joins TRBV28 and TRBJ1-5; perhaps TRBD1 as D (6 bases). Germline CDR1 and CDR2: MDHEN and SYDVKM. The CDR3 is 15 residues long. V was pared by 5 bases and J by 1 base, with 12 bases between.

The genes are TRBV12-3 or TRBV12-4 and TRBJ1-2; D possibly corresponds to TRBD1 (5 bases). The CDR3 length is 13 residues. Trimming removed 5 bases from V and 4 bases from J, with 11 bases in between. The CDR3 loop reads CASSAQGAYGYTF. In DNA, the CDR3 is TGTGCCAGCAGTGCTCAGGGTGCCTATGGCTACACCTTC.

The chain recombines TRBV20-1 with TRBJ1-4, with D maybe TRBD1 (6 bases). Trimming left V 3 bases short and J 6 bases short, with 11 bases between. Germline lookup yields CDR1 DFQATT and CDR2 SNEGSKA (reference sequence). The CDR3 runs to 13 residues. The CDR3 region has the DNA TGCAGTGCTAGTTTACAGGGAGATGAAAAACTGTTTTTT. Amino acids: CSASLQGDEKLFF.

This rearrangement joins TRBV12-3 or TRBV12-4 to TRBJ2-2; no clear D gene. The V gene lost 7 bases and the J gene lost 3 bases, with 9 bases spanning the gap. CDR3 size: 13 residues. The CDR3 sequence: CASTFPDTGELFF. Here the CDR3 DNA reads TGTGCCAGCACCTTCCCGGACACCGGGGAGCTGTTTTTT.

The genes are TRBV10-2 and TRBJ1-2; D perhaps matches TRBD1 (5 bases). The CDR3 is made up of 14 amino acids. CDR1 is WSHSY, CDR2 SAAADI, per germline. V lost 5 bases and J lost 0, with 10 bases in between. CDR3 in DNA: TGCGCCAGCAGTATGACAGCCGCTAACTATGGCTACACCTTC. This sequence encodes CASSMTAANYGYTF.

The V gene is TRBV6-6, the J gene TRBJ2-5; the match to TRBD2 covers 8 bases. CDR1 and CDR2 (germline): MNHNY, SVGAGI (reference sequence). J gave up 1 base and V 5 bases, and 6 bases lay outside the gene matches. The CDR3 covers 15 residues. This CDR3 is CASSGAGGGQETQYF. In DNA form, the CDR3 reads TGTGCCAGCAGTGGTGCGGGAGGTGGCCAAGAGACCCAGTACTTC.

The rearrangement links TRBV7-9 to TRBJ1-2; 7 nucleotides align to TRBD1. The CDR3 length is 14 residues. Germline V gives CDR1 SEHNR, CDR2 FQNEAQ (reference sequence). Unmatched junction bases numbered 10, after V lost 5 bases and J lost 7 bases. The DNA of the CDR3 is TGTGCCAGCAGCCTTCAGGGGGATCCTGGTGGCTACACCTTC. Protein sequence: CASSLQGDPGGYTF.

This CDR3 reads CASSIAHGGGSYEQYF. CDR3 sequence (DNA): TGTGCCAGTAGTATAGCCCATGGTGGCGGGAGCTACGAGCAGTACTTC. The genes are TRBV19 and TRBJ2-7, with 7 nucleotides matching TRBD2. This CDR3 is built from 16 residues. Germline assignment: CDR1 LNHDA and CDR2 SQIVND (reference sequence). V dropped 1 base and J dropped 3; count of bases not matched to a gene: 9.

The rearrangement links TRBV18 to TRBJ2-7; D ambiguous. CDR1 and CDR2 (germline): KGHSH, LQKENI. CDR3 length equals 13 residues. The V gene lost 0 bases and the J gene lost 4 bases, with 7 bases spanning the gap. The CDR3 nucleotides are TGTGCCAGCTCACCACCAAGCGAATACGAGCAGTACTTC. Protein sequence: CASSPPSEYEQYF.